This TCR beta chain is from a study of T cell responses to AZD1222 COVID-19 vaccine. With 3 bases clipped from V and 8 bases from J, the junction kept 6 bases outside the gene matches. CDR3 size: 15 residues. Per the germline V gene, CDR1 is SGDLS and CDR2 is YYNGEE. Overall study findings and caveats: Recipients of AZD1222 seropositive at baseline numbered only 6 or 7. Repertoire samples came only from after the peak T cell response.

This clone has just one count. The antigen remains unidentified. Measured with immunoSEQ multiplex PCR; TCRdb has only the in-frame clones, and not every one. The table has around 120,000 clones, 92% seen once. The rearrangement uses TRBV9 and TRBJ2-1; 12 bases match TRBD2. Specimen: peripheral blood, collected on day 0 of AZD1222 vaccination. The receptor comes from an adult in good health. This CDR3 reads CASSEETSGSYEQFF. The CDR3 DNA reads TGTGCCAGCAGCGAGGAGACTAGCGGGAGTTATGAGCAGTTCTTC.